This entry features one T cell receptor (beta chain) sequence. The data stem from a study of beta chain features in type 1 diabetes. Sequencing targeted expressed TCRB transcripts, as all isolated RNA had been reverse transcribed. Method: immunoSEQ multiplex PCR; TCRdb's copy keeps in-frame clones and lacks some. The sample has about 350,000 clones, less than 20% seen once. The TCR was taken from a woman aged 18-29 years in good health. The sequenced sample was naive CD4+ T cells from blood.

CDR3 sequence reads: CASSLVLETEAFF. CDR3 DNA sequence: TGTGCCAGCAGCTTAGTCCTCGAGACAGAAGCTTTCTTT. The rearrangement uses TRBV11-1 and TRBJ1-1; D is unresolved. Germline CDR1 reads SGHAT; CDR2 reads FQDESV (reference sequence). This CDR3 comprises 13 residues. Between the trimmed V and J ends, which lost 1 base and 8 bases, there was a span of 11 bases.